The present T cell receptor beta chain was sequenced within a study of T cells in Graves' hyperthyroidism and ophthalmopathy. It was RNA transcripts that yielded the amplified TCR beta CDR3 regions. HTBI primers were employed in a first-round RT-PCR of the TCR CDR3. TCRdb recomputed calls from the multiplex PCR reads with MiXCR, one row per CDR3 protein. The table has about 770,000 distinct CDR3 sequences, 15% to 20% seen once. Newly diagnosed patients aged 18 to 65 had hyperthyroidism of under 2 months' duration. It was uncontrolled infection, other autoimmune disease, pregnancy or lactation that excluded patients. V lost 2 bases and J lost 4, with 8 bases in between. Germline V gene data show CDR1 as MGHRA and CDR2 as YSYEKL. This CDR3 is 13 amino acids long. This clonotype was seen at least ten times. The antigen is undetermined. Study-wide results and caveats: By a 13 V-J model, ophthalmopathy was set apart from stable hyperthyroidism. Prediction of ophthalmopathy progression came a median approximately 7 months pre-onset.

The sample comprised blood. This chain uses TRBV4-1 with TRBJ2-5; D not resolved. The clonotype comes from a woman aged 50 to 60 with Graves' hyperthyroidism that later progressed to Graves' ophthalmopathy. CDR3: CASSQSDGETQYF. CDR3 DNA: TGCGCCAGCAGCCAATCCGATGGAGAGACCCAGTACTTC.